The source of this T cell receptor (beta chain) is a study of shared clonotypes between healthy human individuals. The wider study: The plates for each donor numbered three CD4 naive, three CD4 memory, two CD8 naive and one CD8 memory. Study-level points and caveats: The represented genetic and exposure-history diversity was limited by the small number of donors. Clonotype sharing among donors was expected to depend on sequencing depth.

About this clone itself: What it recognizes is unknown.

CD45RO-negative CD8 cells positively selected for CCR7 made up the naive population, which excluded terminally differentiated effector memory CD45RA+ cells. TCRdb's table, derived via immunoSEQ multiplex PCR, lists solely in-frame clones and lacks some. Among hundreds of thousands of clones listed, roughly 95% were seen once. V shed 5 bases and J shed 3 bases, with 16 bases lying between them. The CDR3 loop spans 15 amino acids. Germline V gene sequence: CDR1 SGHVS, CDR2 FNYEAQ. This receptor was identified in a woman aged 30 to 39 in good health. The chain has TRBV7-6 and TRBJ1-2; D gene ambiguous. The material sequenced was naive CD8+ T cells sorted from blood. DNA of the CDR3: TGTGCCAGCAGCAAAGCCGGTGGAGGAGACTATGGCTACACCTTC. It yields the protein CASSKAGGGDYGYTF.